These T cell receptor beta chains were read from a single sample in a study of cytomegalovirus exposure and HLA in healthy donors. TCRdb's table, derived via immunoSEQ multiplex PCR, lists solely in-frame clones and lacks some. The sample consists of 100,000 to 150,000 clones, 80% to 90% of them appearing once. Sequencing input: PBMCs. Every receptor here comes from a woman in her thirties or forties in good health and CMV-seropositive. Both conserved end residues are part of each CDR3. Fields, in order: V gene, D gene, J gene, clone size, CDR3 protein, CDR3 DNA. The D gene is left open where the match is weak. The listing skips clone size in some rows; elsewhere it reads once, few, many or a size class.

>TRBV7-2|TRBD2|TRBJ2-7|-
CASSWSQREGDPYEQYF
TGTGCCAGCAGTTGGTCCCAGCGGGAGGGGGACCCGTACGAGCAGTACTTC
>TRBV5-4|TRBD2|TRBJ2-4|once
CASSLGIGGSGAKNIQYF
TGTGCCAGCAGCTTGGGGATAGGCGGGAGTGGTGCCAAAAACATTCAGTACTTC
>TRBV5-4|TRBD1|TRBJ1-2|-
CASSSDRGLSYGYTF
TGTGCCAGCAGCTCGGACAGGGGGCTGAGCTATGGCTACACCTTC
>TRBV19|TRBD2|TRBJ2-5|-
CASSNPGRETQYF
TGTGCCAGTAGTAACCCCGGGAGGGAGACCCAGTACTTC
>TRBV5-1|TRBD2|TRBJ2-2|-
CASIPGGSANTGELFF
TGCGCCAGCATCCCCGGGGGGTCTGCGAACACCGGGGAGCTGTTTTTT
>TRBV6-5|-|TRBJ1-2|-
CASSWSGNLNYGYTF
TGTGCCAGCAGTTGGTCGGGGAACCTGAACTATGGCTACACCTTC
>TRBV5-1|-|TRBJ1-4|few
CASSLDSRSDRKLFF
TGCGCCAGCAGCCTGGACAGTAGATCGGATAGAAAACTGTTTTTT
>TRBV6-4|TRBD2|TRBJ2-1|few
CASTGLAGVPYNEQFF
TGTGCCAGCACTGGACTAGCGGGAGTCCCCTACAATGAGCAGTTCTTC
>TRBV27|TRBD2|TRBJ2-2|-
CASSFAGLDMAGELFF
TGTGCCAGCAGTTTCGCGGGACTAGATATGGCCGGGGAGCTGTTTTTT
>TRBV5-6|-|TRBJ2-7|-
CASSTGVGEQYF
TGTGCCAGCAGCACGGGGGTAGGGGAGCAGTACTTC
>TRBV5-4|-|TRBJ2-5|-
CASSLDSPGGAGGDF
TGTGCCAGCAGCTTGGATTCTCCCGGCGGGGCAGGCGGGGACTTC
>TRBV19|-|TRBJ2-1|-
CASSDPADEQFF
TGTGCCAGTAGTGACCCTGCGGATGAGCAGTTCTTC
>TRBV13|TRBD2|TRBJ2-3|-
CASSLRLAGADTQYF
TGTGCCAGCAGCTTAAGACTAGCGGGAGCGGATACGCAGTATTTT
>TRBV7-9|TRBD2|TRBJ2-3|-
CASSRPGTSGTDTQYF
TGTGCCAGCAGCCGACCCGGGACTAGCGGAACAGATACGCAGTATTTT
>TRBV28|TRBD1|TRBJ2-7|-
CAISFPRDSDYEQYF
TGTGCCATCAGTTTCCCTCGGGACAGCGACTACGAGCAGTACTTC
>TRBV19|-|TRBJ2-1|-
CASSKQGIDEQFF
TGTGCCAGTAGTAAACAGGGTATTGATGAGCAGTTCTTC
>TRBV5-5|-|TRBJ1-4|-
CASSLVPDEKLFF
TGTGCCAGCAGCTTGGTTCCGGATGAAAAACTGTTTTTT
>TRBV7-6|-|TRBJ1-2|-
CASSLGQSNYGYTF
TGTGCCAGCAGCTTAGGACAATCTAACTATGGCTACACCTTC
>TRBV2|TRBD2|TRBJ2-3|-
CASSESRTSSLGDTQYF
TGTGCCAGCAGTGAATCTAGGACTAGCTCCTTGGGGGATACGCAGTATTTT
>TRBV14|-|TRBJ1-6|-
CASHRGVANSPPHF
TGTGCCAGCCACCGGGGGGTGGCGAATTCACCCCCCCACTTT
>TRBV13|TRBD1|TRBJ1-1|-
CASSPAGTGTGTEAFF
TGTGCCAGCAGCCCGGCCGGGACAGGGACGGGCACTGAAGCTTTCTTT
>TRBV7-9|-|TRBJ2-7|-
CASSPTGIGFEQYF
TGTGCCAGCAGCCCCACAGGGATCGGGTTCGAGCAGTACTTC
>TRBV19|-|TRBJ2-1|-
CASSIGQISGHEQFF
TGTGCCAGTAGTATAGGACAGATCAGTGGGCATGAGCAGTTCTTC
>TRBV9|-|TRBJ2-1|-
CASSEGVPSYNEQFF
TGTGCCAGCAGCGAAGGGGTCCCCTCCTACAATGAGCAGTTCTTC
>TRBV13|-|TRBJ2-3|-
CASSSQVGGPDTQYF
TGTGCCAGCAGCTCACAGGTGGGGGGGCCAGATACGCAGTATTTT
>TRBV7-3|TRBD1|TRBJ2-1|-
CASSPLRQGTYNEQFF
TGTGCCAGCAGCCCCCTACGACAGGGGACCTACAATGAGCAGTTCTTC
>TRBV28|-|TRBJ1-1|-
CASSLLGAEAFF
TGTGCCAGCAGTTTACTCGGGGCTGAAGCTTTCTTT
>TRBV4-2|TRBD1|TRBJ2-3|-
CASSPGTGGADTQYF
TGTGCCAGCAGCCCAGGGACAGGGGGCGCAGATACGCAGTATTTT
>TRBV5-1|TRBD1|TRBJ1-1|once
CASSPYYRGMNTEAFF
TGCGCCAGCAGCCCTTATTACAGGGGGATGAACACTGAAGCTTTCTTT
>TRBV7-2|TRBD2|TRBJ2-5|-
CASSLHASGGRQETQYF
TGTGCCAGCAGCTTACACGCTAGCGGGGGGAGGCAAGAGACCCAGTACTTC
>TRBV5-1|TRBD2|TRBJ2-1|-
CASSKLRTSGRGAKDEQFF
TGCGCCAGCAGCAAACTAAGGACTAGCGGGAGAGGAGCTAAGGATGAGCAGTTCTTC
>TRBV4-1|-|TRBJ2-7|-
CASSQTWTVTYEQYF
TGCGCCAGCAGCCAAACCTGGACAGTTACCTACGAGCAGTACTTC
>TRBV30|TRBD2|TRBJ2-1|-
CAWRAPSGSLFF
TGTGCCTGGAGGGCTCCTAGCGGGAGTCTGTTCTTC
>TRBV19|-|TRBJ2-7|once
CASSIEIRGEQYF
TGTGCCAGTAGTATAGAGATCAGAGGGGAGCAGTACTTC
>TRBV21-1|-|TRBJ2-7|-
CASSKTPRATEQYF
TGTGCCAGCAGCAAAACCCCCCGAGCCACCGAGCAGTACTTC
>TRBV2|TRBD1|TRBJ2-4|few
CASSEDSAGTGLNIQYF
TGTGCCAGCAGTGAGGATTCCGCCGGGACAGGTTTAAACATTCAGTACTTC
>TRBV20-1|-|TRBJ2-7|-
CSATQGVEQYF
TGCAGTGCGACGCAGGGCGTCGAGCAGTACTTC
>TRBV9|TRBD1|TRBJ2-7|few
CASSVQGATYEQYF
TGTGCCAGCAGCGTACAGGGGGCCACCTACGAGCAGTACTTC
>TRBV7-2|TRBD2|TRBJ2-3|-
CASSLFAGADTQYF
TGTGCCAGCAGCTTATTTGCGGGAGCAGATACGCAGTATTTT
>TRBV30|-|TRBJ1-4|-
CAWTHNIATNEKLFF
TGTGCCTGGACTCACAATATTGCAACTAATGAAAAACTGTTTTTT
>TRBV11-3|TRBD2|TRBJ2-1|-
CASSRAGDNEQFF
TGTGCCAGCAGTAGGGCGGGGGACAATGAGCAGTTCTTC
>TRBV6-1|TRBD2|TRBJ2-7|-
CASSAGRALREQYF
TGTGCCAGCAGCGCCGGGAGGGCCTTACGGGAGCAGTACTTC
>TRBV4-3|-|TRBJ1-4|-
CASSHQTLENEKLFF
TGCGCCAGCAGCCACCAGACGTTGGAGAATGAAAAACTGTTTTTT
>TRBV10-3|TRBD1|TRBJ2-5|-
CAISEARQGQETQYF
TGTGCCATCAGTGAGGCACGACAGGGGCAAGAGACCCAGTACTTC
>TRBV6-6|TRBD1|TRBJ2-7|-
CASSSTTGYSYEQYF
TGTGCCAGCAGTTCGACGACAGGGTACTCCTACGAGCAGTACTTC
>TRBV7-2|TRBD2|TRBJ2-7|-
CASSVTGTNIEQYF
TGTGCCAGCAGCGTAACCGGGACTAACATCGAGCAGTACTTC
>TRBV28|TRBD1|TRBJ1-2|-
CASSSDRGWYGYTF
TGTGCCAGCAGTTCTGACAGGGGCTGGTATGGCTACACCTTC
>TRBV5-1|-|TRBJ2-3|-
CASSQTVTDTQYF
TGCGCCAGCAGCCAAACAGTGACAGATACGCAGTATTTT
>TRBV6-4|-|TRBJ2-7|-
CASSPLSSSYEQYF
TGTGCCAGCAGCCCTCTCTCGAGCTCCTACGAGCAGTACTTC
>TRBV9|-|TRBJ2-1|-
CASSVGTILDEQFF
TGTGCCAGCAGCGTAGGGACTATTTTGGATGAGCAGTTCTTC